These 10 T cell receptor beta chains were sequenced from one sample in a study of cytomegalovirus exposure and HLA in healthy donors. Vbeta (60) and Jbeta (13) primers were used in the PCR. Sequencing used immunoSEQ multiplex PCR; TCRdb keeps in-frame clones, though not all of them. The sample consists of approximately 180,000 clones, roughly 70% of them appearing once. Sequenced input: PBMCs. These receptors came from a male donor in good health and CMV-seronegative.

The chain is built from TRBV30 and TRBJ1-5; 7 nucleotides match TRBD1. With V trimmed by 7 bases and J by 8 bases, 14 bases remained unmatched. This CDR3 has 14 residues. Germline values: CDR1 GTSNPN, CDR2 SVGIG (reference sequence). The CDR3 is CAFTQAGGIKPQHF. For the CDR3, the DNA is TGTGCCTTTACACAGGCAGGGGGTATAAAGCCCCAGCATTTT.

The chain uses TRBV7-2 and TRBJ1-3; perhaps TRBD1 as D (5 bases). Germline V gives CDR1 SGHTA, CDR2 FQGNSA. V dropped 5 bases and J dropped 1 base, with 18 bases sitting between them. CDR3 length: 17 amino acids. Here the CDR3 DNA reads TGTGCCAGCAGCCCCCAGACCTTGGGGGGGTCTGGAAACACCATATATTTT. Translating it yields CASSPQTLGGSGNTIYF.

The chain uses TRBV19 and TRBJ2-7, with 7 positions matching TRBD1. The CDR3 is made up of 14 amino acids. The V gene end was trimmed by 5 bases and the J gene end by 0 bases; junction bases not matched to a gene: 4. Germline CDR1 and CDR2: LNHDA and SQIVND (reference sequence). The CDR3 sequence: CASSVGGSSYEQYF. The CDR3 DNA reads TGTGCCAGTAGTGTAGGGGGCAGCTCCTACGAGCAGTACTTC.

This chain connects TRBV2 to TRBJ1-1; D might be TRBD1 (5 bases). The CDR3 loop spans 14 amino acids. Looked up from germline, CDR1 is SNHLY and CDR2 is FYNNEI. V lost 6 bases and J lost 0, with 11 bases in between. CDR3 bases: TGTGCCAGCAGACAAGACAGTATGAACACTGAAGCTTTCTTT. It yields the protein CASRQDSMNTEAFF.

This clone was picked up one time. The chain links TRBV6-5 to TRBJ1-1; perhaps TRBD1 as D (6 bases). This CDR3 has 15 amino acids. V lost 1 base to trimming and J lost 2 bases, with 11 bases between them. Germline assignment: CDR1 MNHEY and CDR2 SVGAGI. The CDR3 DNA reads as TGTGCCAGCAGTTACTTTTCGACAGGCAACACTGAAGCTTTCTTT. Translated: CASSYFSTGNTEAFF.

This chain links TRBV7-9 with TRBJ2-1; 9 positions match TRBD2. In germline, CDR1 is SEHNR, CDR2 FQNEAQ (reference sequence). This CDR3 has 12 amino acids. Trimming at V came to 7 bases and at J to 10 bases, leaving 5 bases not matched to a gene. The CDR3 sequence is CASNSGRWEQFF. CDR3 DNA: TGTGCCAGCAATAGCGGGAGATGGGAGCAGTTCTTC.

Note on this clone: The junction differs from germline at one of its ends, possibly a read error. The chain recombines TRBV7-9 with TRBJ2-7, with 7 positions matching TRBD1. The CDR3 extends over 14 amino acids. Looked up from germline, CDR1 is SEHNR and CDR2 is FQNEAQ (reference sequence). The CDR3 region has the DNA TGTTCCAGCAGCTTAGGCGACAGGGCCAACGAGCAGTACTTC. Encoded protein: CSSSLGDRANEQYF.

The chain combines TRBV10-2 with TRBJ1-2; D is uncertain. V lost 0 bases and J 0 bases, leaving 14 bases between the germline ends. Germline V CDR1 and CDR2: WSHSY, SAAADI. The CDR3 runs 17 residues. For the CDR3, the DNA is TGCGCCAGCAGTGAGTCCCGCGGCTTAGCTTCTAACTATGGCTACACCTTC. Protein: CASSESRGLASNYGYTF.

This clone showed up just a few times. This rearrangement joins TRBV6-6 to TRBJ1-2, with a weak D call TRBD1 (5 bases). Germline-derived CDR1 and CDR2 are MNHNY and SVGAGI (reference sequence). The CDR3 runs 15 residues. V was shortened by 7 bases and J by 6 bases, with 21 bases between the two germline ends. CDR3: CASIYSGGVGDGYTF. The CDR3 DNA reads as TGTGCCAGCATCTACTCCGGGGGAGTGGGCGATGGCTACACCTTC.

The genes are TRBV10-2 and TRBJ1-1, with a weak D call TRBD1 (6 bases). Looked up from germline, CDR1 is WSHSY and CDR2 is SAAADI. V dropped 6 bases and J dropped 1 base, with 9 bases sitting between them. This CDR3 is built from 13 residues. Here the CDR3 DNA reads TGCGCCAGCAGGTGGACAGCGAACACTGAAGCTTTCTTT. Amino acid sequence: CASRWTANTEAFF.